Listed below are T cell receptor beta chains from one sample, sequenced in a study of blood T cell repertoires in COVID-19. Assay: immunoSEQ multiplex PCR; the TCRdb copy retains only in-frame clones and omits some. The table shows around 180,000 clones, with about 90% occurring only once. Input material: peripheral blood. The receptors stem from a man between 40 and 49 years old with active or convalescent COVID-19. The CDR3 runs from the conserved cysteine through the conserved F or W. D genes are given only for firm matches. For some rows the clone size is stated as once, few or many, or as a class when expanded; others skip it.

abundance: once
v_gene: TRBV21-1
j_gene: TRBJ2-7
d_gene: NA
CDR3nt: TGTGCCAGCAGCAAAGTGGCGGAGCCGGGACTAGTTTGTTACGAGCAGTACTTC
CDR3aa: CASSKVAEPGLVCYEQYF

abundance: NA
v_gene: TRBV4-3
j_gene: TRBJ1-3
d_gene: TRBD1
CDR3nt: TGCGCCAGCAGCCAAGATCCCAGGGGGATCTCTGGAAACACCATATATTTT
CDR3aa: CASSQDPRGISGNTIYF

abundance: NA
v_gene: TRBV4-3
j_gene: TRBJ2-3
d_gene: NA
CDR3nt: TGCGCCAGCAGCCAAGCGCGGAGGATCACTAGCACAGATACGCAGTATTTT
CDR3aa: CASSQARRITSTDTQYF

abundance: NA
v_gene: TRBV5-1
j_gene: TRBJ2-5
d_gene: NA
CDR3nt: TGCGCCAGCAGCCCCGGTGGGGGGCAAGAGACCCAGTACTTC
CDR3aa: CASSPGGGQETQYF

abundance: NA
v_gene: TRBV6-6
j_gene: TRBJ2-3
d_gene: TRBD2
CDR3nt: TGTGCCGCCTCTAGCGGAAACACAGATACGCAGTATTTT
CDR3aa: CAASSGNTDTQYF

abundance: many
v_gene: TRBV14
j_gene: TRBJ1-5
d_gene: NA
CDR3nt: TGTGCCAGCAGCGCGATAGGGGGCAATCAGCCCCAGCATTTT
CDR3aa: CASSAIGGNQPQHF

abundance: NA
v_gene: TRBV20-1
j_gene: TRBJ1-1
d_gene: NA
CDR3nt: TGCAGTGCTAACAGGGAAACTGAAGCTTTCTTT
CDR3aa: CSANRETEAFF

abundance: NA
v_gene: TRBV11-3
j_gene: TRBJ2-1
d_gene: NA
CDR3nt: TGTGCCAGCAGCCCAGGTAGAGACAATGAGCAGTTCTTC
CDR3aa: CASSPGRDNEQFF

abundance: NA
v_gene: TRBV18
j_gene: TRBJ1-6
d_gene: TRBD1
CDR3nt: TGTGCCAGCTCACCTACCCCGGACAGGATGGTCTCACCCCTCCACTTT
CDR3aa: CASSPTPDRMVSPLHF

abundance: NA
v_gene: TRBV3-1/TRBV3-2
j_gene: TRBJ2-1
d_gene: NA
CDR3nt: TGTGCCAGCAGCCAAGATTTGGGGGCGGGTGAGCAGTTCTTC
CDR3aa: CASSQDLGAGEQFF

abundance: NA
v_gene: TRBV6-5
j_gene: TRBJ1-2
d_gene: TRBD1
CDR3nt: TGTGCCAGCAGCGGCGGGACAGCTACTAACTATGGCTACACCTTC
CDR3aa: CASSGGTATNYGYTF